One and the same sample provided the 27 T cell receptor beta chains below, sequenced in a study of cytomegalovirus exposure and HLA in healthy donors. 60 Vbeta and 13 Jbeta primers were used in PCR. TCRdb's table, derived via immunoSEQ multiplex PCR, lists solely in-frame clones and lacks some. The sample comprises 150,000 to 200,000 clones, 75% to 85% of which are singletons, and roughly 7.5% rests with the top ten. Sequenced sample: PBMCs. The receptor source for this set is a male donor in good health and CMV-seropositive.

This clone appeared a single time. The rearrangement uses TRBV7-9 and TRBJ2-2; 9 bases agree with TRBD2. Losses at the gene ends were 6 bases for V and 0 bases for J; bases not matched to a gene: 5. This CDR3 comprises 16 residues. The germline V gene encodes CDR1 SEHNR and CDR2 FQNEAQ (reference sequence). The CDR3 DNA sequence: TGTGCCAGCAGGGAGGTAGCGGGGGCGAACACCGGGGAGCTGTTTTTT. Translated, it gives CASREVAGANTGELFF.

The CDR3 region is CASRRNTEAFF. The CDR3 DNA follows: TGTGCCAGTAGGAGGAACACTGAAGCTTTCTTT. The chain is built from TRBV2 and TRBJ1-1; D unresolved. The CDR3 consists of 11 residues. CDR1 is SNHLY, CDR2 FYNNEI, per germline. V was pared by 9 bases and J by 1 base, with 6 bases between.

V is TRBV9 and J is TRBJ2-5, with 10 bases that match TRBD2. The CDR3 runs to 15 residues. Trimming took 0 bases from V and 5 from J; bases not matched to a gene: 4. CDR1 is SGDLS and CDR2 is YYNGEE in the germline V gene. The chain's CDR3 is CASSVELAGRETQYF. For the CDR3, the DNA is TGTGCCAGCAGCGTAGAACTAGCGGGGAGGGAGACCCAGTACTTC.

The J gene is TRBJ1-4, the V gene TRBV30, with D perhaps matching TRBD1 (5 bases). Germline V gene data show CDR1 as GTSNPN and CDR2 as SVGIG (reference sequence). CDR3 length equals 15 residues. V lost 2 bases to trimming and J lost 2 bases, with 12 bases between them. The CDR3 reads CAWSTSGGTNEKLFF. CDR3 sequence (DNA): TGTGCCTGGAGTACATCGGGGGGTACTAATGAAAAACTGTTTTTT. The full variable domain, its missing parts supplied by reference TRBV30 and TRBJ1-4, is SQTIHQWPATLVQPVGSPLSLECTVEGTSNPNLYWYRQAAGRGLQLLFYSVGIGQISSEVPQNLSASRPQDRQFILSSKKLLLSDSGFYLCAWSTSGGTNEKLFFGSGTQLSVL.

This sequence joins TRBV18 and TRBJ1-1; possibly TRBD1 for D (6 bases). Trimming removed 0 bases at V and 0 bases at J, with 17 bases between. CDR1 KGHSH and CDR2 LQKENI come from the germline V gene. This CDR3 region has 18 residues. CDR3 residues: CASSPPDSYISMNTEAFF. In nucleotides, the CDR3 is TGTGCCAGCTCACCACCGGACAGTTATATTAGCATGAACACTGAAGCTTTCTTT.

The chain is built from TRBV5-1 and TRBJ2-1, with TRBD2 as a possible D gene (5 bases). The CDR3 totals 15 residues. V lost 3 bases, J lost 9 bases, and 19 bases lay in between. Germline values: CDR1 SGHRS, CDR2 YFSETQ. Here the CDR3 reads CASSWTTGPRGEQFF. The DNA for the CDR3 is TGCGCCAGCAGCTGGACGACCGGGCCCCGGGGTGAGCAGTTCTTC.

A few counts support this clone. This chain connects TRBV6-5 to TRBJ1-2; 8 nucleotides align to TRBD1. Germline V gene data show CDR1 as MNHEY and CDR2 as SVGAGI. CDR3 length: 15 residues. V shed 2 bases and J 4 bases; nucleotides not matched to a gene: 6. CDR3 nucleotide sequence: TGTGCCAGCAGTTACCCTAGACAGGGGATCTATGGCTACACCTTC. Residues: CASSYPRQGIYGYTF.

The J gene is TRBJ1-5, the V gene TRBV2; TRBD1 matches 10 bases. J was trimmed by 6 bases and V by 4 bases; bases with no gene match: 3. Germline V gene lookup returns CDR1 SNHLY and CDR2 FYNNEI. The CDR3 is made up of 14 amino acids. In DNA, the CDR3 is TGTGCCAGCAGTGGACAGGGGGCTGGTCAGCCCCAGCATTTT. Its translation is CASSGQGAGQPQHF.

This sequence joins TRBV30 and TRBJ1-2; 8 nucleotides agree with TRBD1. The germline gives CDR1 GTSNPN, CDR2 SVGIG (reference sequence). V shed 4 bases and J 4 bases; nucleotides not matched to a gene: 5. There are 13 residues in the CDR3. The CDR3, as DNA: TGTGCCTGGATCAACCAGGGGGCCTATGGCTACACCTTC. This codes for CAWINQGAYGYTF.

This chain uses TRBV5-6 with TRBJ2-5; the match to TRBD2 covers 7 bases. This CDR3 region has 14 residues. V shed 1 base and J 5 bases; nucleotides not matched to a gene: 5. Germline loops: CDR1 SGHDT, CDR2 YYEEEE. CDR3 DNA: TGTGCCAGCAGCTTGTACTGGACTAGGGAGACCCAGTACTTC. As protein: CASSLYWTRETQYF. Based on the CDR3 plus reference TRBV5-6 and TRBJ2-5, the full variable domain is DAGVTQSPTHLIKTRGQQVTLRCSPKSGHDTVSWYQQALGQGPQFIFQYYEEEERQRGNFPDRFSGHQFPNYSSELNVNALLLGDSALYLCASSLYWTRETQYFGPGTRLLVL.

The rearrangement joins TRBV18 to TRBJ1-2; the D is unclear. Between the trimmed V and J ends, which lost 2 bases and 4 bases, there was a span of 17 bases. The CDR3 covers 16 residues. The germline CDR1 and CDR2 sequences are KGHSH and LQKENI. CDR3: CASSPIGEVGGYGYTF. The CDR3 nucleotides are TGTGCCAGCTCACCAATAGGCGAGGTTGGTGGCTATGGCTACACCTTC.

The V and J genes are TRBV11-3 and TRBJ2-1, with 8 bases aligning to TRBD2. This CDR3 has 13 amino acids. V dropped 1 base and J dropped 13; count of bases not matched to a gene: 6. Germline CDR1 is SGHNT and CDR2 is YENEEA. The CDR3: CASSLGLAGGQFF. The DNA for the CDR3 is TGTGCCAGCAGCTTAGGGCTGGCGGGGGGACAGTTCTTC. Combining the CDR3 with reference TRBV11-3 and TRBJ2-1 gives the whole variable domain EAGVVQSPRYKIIEKKQPVAFWCNPISGHNTLYWYLQNLGQGPELLIRYENEEAVDDSQLPKDRFSAERLKGVDSTLKIQPAELGDSAVYLCASSLGLAGGQFFGPGTRLTVL.

J is TRBJ2-3 and V is TRBV29-1; TRBD2 matches 8 bases. Per germline, CDR1 SQVTM and CDR2 ANQGSEA. This CDR3 region has 12 residues. V dropped 4 bases and J dropped 4; count of bases not matched to a gene: 1. CDR3 nucleotides: TGCAGCGTTGGGACTAGCCCAGATACGCAGTATTTT. Translated, it gives CSVGTSPDTQYF.

The chain employs TRBV11-2 and TRBJ1-2; 7 nucleotides match TRBD1. With V trimmed by 0 bases and J by 6 bases, 1 base remained unmatched. The germline V gene encodes CDR1 SGHAT and CDR2 FQNNGV. This CDR3 region has 13 residues. The CDR3: CASSLEGGNGYTF. DNA for the CDR3: TGTGCCAGCAGCTTAGAAGGGGGCAATGGCTACACCTTC.

This clone is a singleton in its sample. At one of its ends the junction is not consistent with the germline gene, which may arise from a read error. The chain employs TRBV7-9 and TRBJ2-2; 8 bases are shared with TRBD2. The CDR3 length is 15 residues. The germline CDR1 and CDR2 sequences are SEHNR and FQNEAQ (reference sequence). CDR3 loop: CSSQLSGTNTGELFF. The CDR3 DNA reads TGTTCCAGCCAACTTAGCGGGACGAACACCGGGGAGCTGTTTTTT.

The table lists this clone with a count of one. Here the CDR3 reads CATRQGQQRMNTEAFF. The CDR3 bases are TGTGCCACCAGACAAGGTCAGCAACGGATGAACACTGAAGCTTTCTTT. This sequence joins TRBV19 and TRBJ1-1; no firm D call. V shed 10 bases and J shed 0 bases, with 21 bases lying between them. The CDR3 is 16 residues long. The germline V gene has CDR1 LNHDA and CDR2 SQIVND (reference sequence).

The CDR3 is CASSASGESYNEQFF. The DNA of the CDR3 is TGTGCCAGCAGTGCCAGCGGTGAGTCCTACAATGAGCAGTTCTTC. V is TRBV6-4 and J is TRBJ2-1; a possible D gene is TRBD2 (5 bases). Germline lookup yields CDR1 MRHNA and CDR2 SNTAGT. V was trimmed by 4 bases and J by 1 base, leaving 11 bases between them. The CDR3 is 15 amino acids.

The J gene is TRBJ1-1, the V gene TRBV19; 7 bases align to TRBD1. CDR1 is LNHDA, CDR2 SQIVND, per germline (reference sequence). The junction had 6 bases not matched to a gene; V was cut back by 3 bases and J by 8 bases. The CDR3 is 13 amino acids. For the CDR3, the DNA is TGTGCCAGTAGTATGGGGACAGCACAAGAAGCTTTCTTT. Encoded protein: CASSMGTAQEAFF.

This rearrangement joins TRBV30 to TRBJ1-2; D is unclear. Germline V gives CDR1 GTSNPN, CDR2 SVGIG (reference sequence). The V and J ends lost 7 bases and 4 bases respectively, with 10 bases between them. The CDR3 is 11 amino acids. CDR3 amino acids: CALSRAYGYTF. The CDR3 DNA is TGTGCCTTGTCGCGGGCCTATGGCTACACCTTC.

The chain recombines TRBV7-8 with TRBJ2-5, with 7 bases aligning to TRBD1. This CDR3 has 15 amino acids. Germline V CDR1 and CDR2: SGHVS, FQNEAQ. V dropped 5 bases and J dropped 5; count of bases not matched to a gene: 11. DNA for the CDR3: TGTGCCAGCAGCCTAAAGGGGGCGCGGTGGGAGACCCAGTACTTC. Amino acids: CASSLKGARWETQYF.

A few counts support this clone. The chain joins TRBV10-1 to TRBJ1-3; possible D gene TRBD1, 6 bases. With 3 bases removed from V and 0 bases from J, the gap between germline ends came to 12 bases. The V gene's germline CDR1 is WNHNN and CDR2 SYGVQD (reference sequence). The CDR3 is 16 amino acids. This CDR3 is CASSDYRDNSGNTIYF. In nucleotides, the CDR3 is TGCGCCAGCAGTGATTACCGGGACAACTCTGGAAACACCATATATTTT.

The CDR3 DNA is TGTGCCAGTAGTATATCTCGACAGAACGAGCAGTACTTC. Protein product: CASSISRQNEQYF. The chain employs TRBV19 and TRBJ2-7; possible D gene TRBD1, 5 bases. Deletions cut 2 bases from V and 5 bases from J, with 10 bases between. In germline, CDR1 is LNHDA, CDR2 SQIVND (reference sequence). The CDR3 has 13 residues.

The J gene is TRBJ1-6, the V gene TRBV30; 9 bases agree with TRBD1. J was trimmed by 9 bases and V by 0 bases; bases with no gene match: 6. Germline V gene sequence: CDR1 GTSNPN, CDR2 SVGIG (reference sequence). The CDR3 runs 15 residues. In nucleotides, the CDR3 is TGTGCCTGGAGTGTAGCAGGGACAGGGCCTTCACCCCTCCACTTT. Translating gives CAWSVAGTGPSPLHF.

This clone was seen a few times. V gene TRBV4-1 combines with J gene TRBJ2-6; D perhaps matches TRBD1 (5 bases). This CDR3 contains 19 residues. V was pared by 4 bases and J by 1 base, with 20 bases between. Germline loops: CDR1 MGHRA, CDR2 YSYEKL. This chain's CDR3 is CASSPGLVGDKSGANVLTF. The CDR3 DNA reads TGCGCCAGCAGCCCTGGATTGGTAGGGGATAAATCTGGGGCCAACGTCCTGACTTTC.

The V call is TRBV5-1, the J call TRBJ2-3; D call uncertain. Trimming pared 7 bases from V and 0 bases from J, leaving 12 bases between. CDR1 is SGHRS, CDR2 YFSETQ, per germline. The CDR3 totals 14 residues. As DNA, the CDR3 is TGCGCCAGCTTTGCTGCGGTTAGCACAGATACGCAGTATTTT. Its protein product is CASFAAVSTDTQYF.

The CDR3 region has the DNA TGTGCCAGCAAACGGGACAGGACTGCAACTAATGAAAAACTGTTTTTT. Translated: CASKRDRTATNEKLFF. The rearrangement joins TRBV2 to TRBJ1-4, with TRBD1 matching 8 bases. Germline CDR1 SNHLY, CDR2 FYNNEI. The CDR3 spans 16 residues. V was pared by 7 bases and J by 0 bases, with 7 bases of the junction left unmatched.

The chain links TRBV19 to TRBJ1-1; D gene uncertain. V lost 4 bases and J lost 0, with 12 bases in between. The CDR3 sequence is 15 residues long. CDR1 and CDR2 from the germline V gene are LNHDA and SQIVND (reference sequence). This CDR3 reads CASSSRYRMNTEAFF. CDR3 nucleotides: TGTGCCAGTAGTAGCAGGTACCGGATGAACACTGAAGCTTTCTTT.